The clone carrying this T cell receptor (beta chain) was counted between two and nine times. The sample belongs to a study of blood T cell repertoires in COVID-19. The CDR3 totals 14 residues. V lost 3 bases and J 3 bases, leaving 12 bases between the germline ends. Germline V gene sequence: CDR1 LNHDA, CDR2 SQIVND (reference sequence). The repertoire was sequenced with immunoSEQ multiplex PCR; TCRdb's copy has only in-frame clones and lacks some. The table has 200,000 to 300,000 clones, roughly 77% seen once. V and J are TRBV19 and TRBJ2-7; D is perhaps TRBD1 (6 bases). This receptor was obtained from a woman older than 75 with acute or convalescent COVID-19. The specimen sequenced was peripheral blood. The CDR3 is CASSMTGFNYEQYF. The DNA for the CDR3 is TGTGCCAGTAGTATGACAGGCTTCAACTACGAGCAGTACTTC.